The clone carrying this TCR beta chain was detected ten times or more. Antigen: not known. Methods described previously were used for bulk TCR libraries, and listed TCR primers were applied. Via MiXCR, TCRdb re-called the PCR reads, giving one row per CDR3 protein. The sample carries about 640,000 distinct CDR3 sequences, 15% to 20% recorded once. Sorting selected naive CD8 T cells with a CD8+CD4-CCR7+CD45RA+ phenotype. The data were obtained in a study of molecular identifiers for immune sequencing clone quantification. Study at large: Naive CD8 cell RNA, from around 20,000 or 100,000 cells, was split five ways in replicates, with four sequenced. Notes on the study in general: Clones that had above 20 RNA copies took up over 99% of effector molecules but under 1% in naive cells.

Germline CDR1 reads SGHRS; CDR2 reads YFSETQ. The CDR3 is made up of 17 amino acids. Trimming took 4 bases from V and 0 from J; bases not matched to a gene: 8. The TCR comes from a human donor in good health. Some libraries in this study had Jurkat cell RNA spiked in. The V gene is TRBV5-1, the J gene TRBJ2-3; TRBD2 matches 10 bases. Specimen: naive CD8+ T cells from blood, with Jurkat cell RNA spiked in. Subset indicated: FACS-sorted CD8+CD4-CCR7+CD45RA+ naive T cells. The CDR3 region is CASSNSLAGASTDTQYF. CDR3 DNA sequence: TGCGCCAGCAGCAACAGCCTAGCGGGGGCTAGCACAGATACGCAGTATTTT.